This is a list of T cell receptor beta chains from one sample in a study of blood T cell repertoires in COVID-19. Sequencing was performed with immunoSEQ multiplex PCR; in TCRdb, only in-frame clones are kept and a portion is missing. The sample records about 49,000 clones, approximately 85% being singletons. The material sequenced was peripheral blood. The receptors shown here come from a human donor in a cohort sampled during active COVID-19. Each CDR3 is given with its conserved first and last residue. D genes are given only for firm matches. Clone size is shown for a subset of rows, as once, few, many or a class of expanded clone.

clone_size: -
v_call: TRBV7-2
j_call: TRBJ2-1
d_call: TRBD2
cdr3_nt: TGTGCCAGCAGCTTTGAAGCGGGAGGTCAGAAGTTCTTC
cdr3_aa: CASSFEAGGQKFF

clone_size: few
v_call: TRBV28
j_call: TRBJ1-1
d_call: -
cdr3_nt: TGTGCCAGCAGTTTAGGTCCAGGGGATAATTTGGGGACTGAAGCTTTCTTT
cdr3_aa: CASSLGPGDNLGTEAFF

clone_size: -
v_call: TRBV5-1
j_call: TRBJ2-1
d_call: -
cdr3_nt: TGCGCCAGCAGCTTGATGCCGGGGGAGTTGGGGTTGTCGAATGAGCAGTTCTTC
cdr3_aa: CASSLMPGELGLSNEQFF

clone_size: -
v_call: TRBV19
j_call: TRBJ2-7
d_call: TRBD2
cdr3_nt: TGTGCCAGTAGTACCCGACTAGCGGGAGTCTACGAGCAGTACTTC
cdr3_aa: CASSTRLAGVYEQYF

clone_size: -
v_call: TRBV7-8
j_call: TRBJ1-6
d_call: -
cdr3_nt: TGTGCCAGCAGCCAGGACGGGAATAATTCACCCCTCCACTTT
cdr3_aa: CASSQDGNNSPLHF

clone_size: -
v_call: TRBV6-5
j_call: TRBJ1-5
d_call: TRBD1
cdr3_nt: TGTGCCAGCAGCACTCAGGGGGCCCAGCCCCAGCATTTT
cdr3_aa: CASSTQGAQPQHF

clone_size: -
v_call: TRBV4-2
j_call: TRBJ1-2
d_call: TRBD1
cdr3_nt: TGTGCCAGCAGCTCACGGGACAGCCAGGGCTATGGCTACACCTTC
cdr3_aa: CASSSRDSQGYGYTF

clone_size: -
v_call: TRBV6-5
j_call: TRBJ2-3
d_call: TRBD2
cdr3_nt: TGTGCCAGCAGCCAGCTAGCGGGCTACACAGATACGCAGTATTTT
cdr3_aa: CASSQLAGYTDTQYF

clone_size: once
v_call: TRBV20-1
j_call: TRBJ1-2
d_call: -
cdr3_nt: TGCAGTGCTAGTATCCCCGCGGGTGGCTACACCTTC
cdr3_aa: CSASIPAGGYTF

clone_size: once
v_call: TRBV5-1
j_call: TRBJ1-3
d_call: -
cdr3_nt: TGCGCCAGCAGCCGGGGACAAGCTGGAAACACCATATATTTT
cdr3_aa: CASSRGQAGNTIYF

clone_size: -
v_call: TRBV9
j_call: TRBJ2-2
d_call: TRBD2
cdr3_nt: TGTGCCAGCAGTCCAGCGGGAGTGACCACCGGGGAGCTGTTTTTT
cdr3_aa: CASSPAGVTTGELFF

clone_size: -
v_call: TRBV3-1/TRBV3-2
j_call: TRBJ2-3
d_call: -
cdr3_nt: TGTGCCAGCAGCCAAGGAGGTGCTACGCAGTATTTT
cdr3_aa: CASSQGGATQYF

clone_size: -
v_call: TRBV7-2
j_call: TRBJ2-7
d_call: TRBD2
cdr3_nt: TGTGCCAGCAGCCCAGTGGGGGGGAGTACTCTCTACGAGCAGTACTTC
cdr3_aa: CASSPVGGSTLYEQYF

clone_size: -
v_call: TRBV7-7
j_call: TRBJ1-1
d_call: -
cdr3_nt: TGTGCTAGCAGCTTAACTCCAGGGGCTGAAGCTTTCTTT
cdr3_aa: CASSLTPGAEAFF